This paragraph covers one T cell receptor beta chain sequence. These data belong to a study of identifying expanded T cells in peripheral blood. Sequencing used immunoSEQ multiplex PCR; TCRdb keeps in-frame clones, though not all of them. The profile covers about 81,000 clones, with around 83% appearing a single time and about 20% taken by the ten largest. This CDR3 is built from 14 residues. With 2 bases removed from V and 5 bases from J, the gap between germline ends came to 14 bases. From germline, CDR1 is SGHRS and CDR2 YFSETQ. The sample consisted of blood. This TCR was recovered from a person between 18 and 75 years old in good health. The V and J genes are TRBV5-1 and TRBJ2-7; D uncertain. The DNA of the CDR3 is TGCGCCAGCAGCTTCACGGGTGAAGGGAACGAGCAGTACTTC. The encoded protein is CASSFTGEGNEQYF. Supplemented by reference TRBV5-1 and TRBJ2-7, the full variable domain reads KAGVTQTPRYLIKTRGQQVTLSCSPISGHRSVSWYQQTPGQGLQFLFEYFSETQRNKGNFPGRFSGRQFSNSRSEMNVSTLELGDSALYLCASSFTGEGNEQYFGPGTRLTVT.